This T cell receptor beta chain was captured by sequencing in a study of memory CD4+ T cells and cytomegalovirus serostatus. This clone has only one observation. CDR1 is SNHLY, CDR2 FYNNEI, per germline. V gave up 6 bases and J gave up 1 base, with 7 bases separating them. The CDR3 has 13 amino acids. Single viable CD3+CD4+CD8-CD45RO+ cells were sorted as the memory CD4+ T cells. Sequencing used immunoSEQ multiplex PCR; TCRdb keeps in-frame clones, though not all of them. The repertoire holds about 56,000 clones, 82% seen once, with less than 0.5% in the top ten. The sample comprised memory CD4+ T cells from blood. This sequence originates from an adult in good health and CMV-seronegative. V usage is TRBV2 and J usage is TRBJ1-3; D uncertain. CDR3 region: CASSGESGNTIYF. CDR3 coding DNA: TGTGCCAGCAGCGGGGAATCTGGAAACACCATATATTTT.